What follows are 20 T cell receptor beta chains derived from one specimen sequenced in a study of CD8 T cells in Susac syndrome. When the RNA was reverse transcribed, random hexamers were used with an input of about 0.45 to 1 ug. TCRdb itself ran the immunoSEQ multiplex PCR reads through MiXCR, one entry per CDR3 protein. This sample has about 69,000 distinct CDR3 sequences, with over 75% found just once. What was sequenced was CD8+ T cells from PBMCs. These receptor sequences come from a human donor with multiple sclerosis.

V is TRBV10-2 and J is TRBJ2-7; D unresolved. Germline CDR1 reads WSHSY; CDR2 reads SAAADI. Trimming pared 0 bases from V and 1 base from J, leaving 7 bases between. This CDR3 has 14 amino acids. CDR3 loop: CASSESWESYEQYF. Written as DNA, the CDR3 is TGCGCCAGCAGTGAGTCCTGGGAATCCTACGAGCAGTACTTC.

The chain is built from TRBV4-1 and TRBJ1-1; D unresolved. Germline CDR1 MGHRA, CDR2 YSYEKL. V was shortened by 3 bases and J by 4 bases, with 12 bases between the two germline ends. This CDR3 is built from 14 residues. The CDR3 loop is CASSQGAQATEAFF. CDR3 nucleotide sequence: TGCGCCAGCAGCCAGGGTGCTCAAGCCACTGAAGCTTTCTTT.

The chain uses TRBV30 and TRBJ1-3, with no clear D. This CDR3 has 12 residues. The germline V gene encodes CDR1 GTSNPN and CDR2 SVGIG (reference sequence). V was cut by 0 bases and J by 3 bases, with 3 bases left in between. Here the CDR3 reads CAWSVNGNTIYF. In DNA, the CDR3 is TGTGCCTGGAGTGTAAATGGAAACACCATATATTTT.

This chain connects TRBV7-7 to TRBJ1-1; tentatively, D is TRBD1 (6 bases). The length of the CDR3 is 13 residues. Per the germline V gene, CDR1 is SSHAT and CDR2 is FNYEAQ (reference sequence). Trimming removed 3 bases from V and 5 bases from J, with 10 bases in between. CDR3 sequence: CASSLGAGTEAFF. In nucleotides, the CDR3 is TGTGCCAGCAGCTTGGGGGCCGGGACTGAAGCTTTCTTT.

The table lists this clonotype with a count of one. The rearrangement joins TRBV30 to TRBJ2-2; TRBD2 agrees at 7 bases. V trimming: 0 bases; J trimming: 5 bases; junction bases outside the gene matches: 6. The germline V gene encodes CDR1 GTSNPN and CDR2 SVGIG (reference sequence). The CDR3 is made up of 15 amino acids. CDR3 coding DNA: TGTGCCTGGAGTGTACTAATCGGGGGGACCGGGGAGCTGTTTTTT. It encodes CAWSVLIGGTGELFF.

The rearrangement joins TRBV11-2 to TRBJ2-1; D uncertain. With 1 base removed from V and 3 bases from J, the gap between germline ends came to 13 bases. This CDR3 spans 16 amino acids. Per the germline V gene, CDR1 is SGHAT and CDR2 is FQNNGV. The CDR3 nucleotides read TGTGCCAGCAGCTTAGGATCAGGACCTAACTACAATGAGCAGTTCTTC. This encodes CASSLGSGPNYNEQFF.

This clonotype appeared once. The CDR3 sequence is CASSFGHHLSGANVLTF. Here the CDR3 DNA reads TGTGCCAGCAGCTTCGGACATCACCTCTCTGGGGCCAACGTCCTGACTTTC. The chain is built from TRBV13 and TRBJ2-6, with D maybe TRBD1 (5 bases). CDR1 and CDR2 from the germline V gene are PRHDT and FYEKMQ (reference sequence). The CDR3 has 17 residues. V lost 3 bases, J lost 0 bases, and 12 bases lay in between.

The chain employs TRBV7-6 and TRBJ1-4, with TRBD1 as a possible D gene (5 bases). The CDR3 totals 14 residues. Trimming took off 2 bases at V and 7 bases at J, with 11 bases between the two ends. The germline V gene has CDR1 SGHVS and CDR2 FNYEAQ. As DNA, the CDR3 is TGTGCCAGCAGCTTATCAGGGCCGAGTGAAAAACTGTTTTTT. Protein: CASSLSGPSEKLFF.

This rearrangement joins TRBV3-1 to TRBJ2-7; 9 nucleotides agree with TRBD2. The CDR3 totals 19 residues. The V and J ends lost 1 base and 4 bases, in that order; junction bases with no gene match: 17. The germline V gene has CDR1 LGHDT and CDR2 YNNKEL (reference sequence). The CDR3 region is CASSQGGGLAAGGEYEQYF. The CDR3 bases are TGTGCCAGCAGCCAAGGGGGGGGCTTAGCGGCGGGAGGGGAGTACGAGCAGTACTTC.

The chain joins TRBV19 to TRBJ2-6; 7 nucleotides line up with TRBD1. CDR3 length: 17 amino acids. CDR1 is LNHDA and CDR2 is SQIVND in the germline V gene (reference sequence). Unmatched junction bases numbered 10, after V lost 5 bases and J lost 3 bases. For the CDR3, the DNA is TGTGCCAGTAGTGCCCCTTCTTACAGGGGTGGGGCCAACGTCCTGACTTTC. It yields the protein CASSAPSYRGGANVLTF.

This chain links TRBV9 with TRBJ2-2, with D perhaps TRBD2 (6 bases). The CDR3 is made up of 16 amino acids. Trimming removed 0 bases from V and 1 base from J, with 10 bases in between. Germline assignment: CDR1 SGDLS and CDR2 YYNGEE. CDR3 coding DNA: TGTGCCAGCAGCGTAGAGAGGCGGGGGAACACCGGGGAGCTGTTTTTT. Its translation is CASSVERRGNTGELFF.

The chain recombines TRBV28 with TRBJ2-4; the D is unclear. The V gene lost 3 bases and the J gene lost 0 bases, with 27 bases spanning the gap. The CDR3 has 21 residues. Germline V gives CDR1 MDHEN, CDR2 SYDVKM. The CDR3, as DNA: TGTGCCAGCAGTTTGCCAGACATACCCCGTACCACCCGGCTAGCCAAAAACATTCAGTACTTC. As protein: CASSLPDIPRTTRLAKNIQYF.

The rearrangement links TRBV13 to TRBJ1-4; 11 bases map to TRBD1. There are 17 residues in the CDR3. V lost 5 bases and J lost 0; bases outside the gene matches: 5. Germline V gene data show CDR1 as PRHDT and CDR2 as FYEKMQ (reference sequence). The CDR3 DNA sequence: TGTGCCAGCAGCCACCGGGGACAGGGGGCAACTAATGAAAAACTGTTTTTT. It encodes CASSHRGQGATNEKLFF. Using reference TRBV13 and TRBJ1-4 for the parts outside the CDR3, the full variable domain is AAGVIQSPRHLIKEKRETATLKCYPIPRHDTVYWYQQGPGQDPQFLISFYEKMQSDKGSIPDRFSAQQFSDYHSELNMSSLELGDSALYFCASSHRGQGATNEKLFFGSGTQLSVL.

The chain employs TRBV5-4 and TRBJ2-3; unclear D gene. The CDR3 is 13 residues long. Germline values: CDR1 SGHNT, CDR2 YYREEE (reference sequence). The V end was cut by 0 bases, the J end by 9 bases, with 11 bases between. Written as DNA, the CDR3 is TGTGCCAGCAGCTTGGTTGGGGAAGGCACGCAGTATTTT. Its translation is CASSLVGEGTQYF. Complete variable domain (other parts from reference TRBV5-4 and TRBJ2-3): ETGVTQSPTHLIKTRGQQVTLRCSSQSGHNTVSWYQQALGQGPQFIFQYYREEENGRGNFPPRFSGLQFPNYSSELNVNALELDDSALYLCASSLVGEGTQYFGPGTRLTVL.

The rearrangement uses TRBV12-3 or TRBV12-4 and TRBJ2-3; tentatively, D is TRBD1 (5 bases). V was clipped by 6 bases and J by 1 base, with 5 bases between them. The CDR3 extends over 12 amino acids. CDR3 amino acids: CASRGGTDTQYF. The CDR3 DNA is TGTGCCAGCAGAGGGGGCACAGATACGCAGTATTTT.

The chain carries TRBV7-8 and TRBJ2-5, with 9 nucleotides matching TRBD2. The V gene's germline CDR1 is SGHVS and CDR2 FQNEAQ. This CDR3 comprises 16 residues. Unmatched junction bases numbered 13, after V lost 5 bases and J lost 6 bases. The chain's CDR3 is CASSEWRGGGRKTQYF. CDR3 nucleotides: TGTGCCAGCAGCGAGTGGCGGGGGGGCGGTAGGAAGACCCAGTACTTC.

This rearrangement joins TRBV9 to TRBJ1-5; D is ambiguous. CDR3 length: 15 amino acids. V was pared by 0 bases and J by 3 bases, with 10 bases between. Germline V CDR1 and CDR2: SGDLS, YYNGEE. The CDR3 sequence: CASSVEGQVNQPQHF. CDR3 DNA sequence: TGTGCCAGCAGCGTAGAAGGGCAGGTCAATCAGCCCCAGCATTTT.

A single count supports this clonotype. The chain links TRBV12-3 or TRBV12-4 to TRBJ1-5; TRBD1 is a possible D gene (5 bases). Trimming took 6 bases from V and 2 from J, leaving 11 bases between them. This CDR3 spans 14 amino acids. The CDR3 DNA reads TGTGCCAGCAGCCAGGGAATTGGCAATCAGCCCCAGCATTTT. This encodes CASSQGIGNQPQHF.

This sequence joins TRBV9 and TRBJ1-2; D might be TRBD1 (5 bases). CDR1 is SGDLS and CDR2 is YYNGEE in the germline V gene. Trimming stripped 0 bases from V and 7 bases from J, with 13 bases between. There are 14 residues in the CDR3. Written as DNA, the CDR3 is TGTGCCAGCAGCGTAGACCTCAGGGAAGGTGGCTACACCTTC. Its protein is CASSVDLREGGYTF.

Remarks on this clonotype: At one of its ends the junction is not consistent with the germline gene, which may arise from a read error. The V call is TRBV20-1, the J call TRBJ2-1, with D possibly called TRBD1 or TRBD2 (5 bases each). Germline values: CDR1 DFQATT, CDR2 SNEGSKA (reference sequence). The CDR3 has 16 amino acids. In nucleotides, the CDR3 is TGCAGTGCTGGAGACCAGGGACCCAACTCCTACAATGAGCAGTTCTTC. This sequence encodes CSAGDQGPNSYNEQFF.